The clone carrying this TCR beta chain appeared a few times. The data belong to a study of blood T cells in healthy people across ages. Germline CDR1 is SGHNT and CDR2 is YYREEE (reference sequence). V shed 3 bases and J shed 5 bases, with 14 bases lying between them. This CDR3 is built from 14 residues. Primers used in a second PCR of about 7 to 11 cycles were a sample-barcoded 5' primer and a J-beta primer mix. Each cDNA was tagged by a template-switch adaptor containing 12 random nucleotides. TCRdb processed the 5' RACE reads anew with MiXCR; each CDR3 protein has one entry. This sample has 600,000 to 800,000 distinct CDR3 sequences, with roughly 21% found just once.

The chain is built from TRBV5-4 and TRBJ1-2; D might be TRBD1 (5 bases). The source material was blood. The source of this sequence is a man between 65 and 85 years old in good health. DNA of the CDR3: TGTGCCAGCAGCTCCCGACAGTCCTTTTATGGCTACACCTTC. Protein sequence: CASSSRQSFYGYTF.